The T cell receptor beta chain under discussion was sequenced for a study of cytomegalovirus exposure and HLA in healthy donors. Findings and limits, study-wide: CMV serostatus alone was available as immune exposure information.

On this clone: The antigen remains unidentified.

CDR1 and CDR2 (germline): SQVTM, ANQGSEA. Trimming cost V 8 bases and J 2 bases; bases outside gene matches: 9. This CDR3 contains 14 residues. Amplification used 60 Vbeta primers and 13 Jbeta primers. The data were produced by immunoSEQ multiplex PCR, yet TCRdb's version contains in-frame clones alone and is incomplete. Among around 65,000 clones listed, 62% were seen once. The V and J genes are TRBV29-1 and TRBJ2-5; 9 positions agree with TRBD1. Sequenced material: PBMCs. The sequence was obtained from a man aged 25 to 40 in good health and CMV-seronegative. The CDR3: CSSTHRGLQETQYF. The DNA of the CDR3 is TGCAGCTCCACCCACAGGGGGCTTCAAGAGACCCAGTACTTC.